These 24 T cell receptor beta chains share one sample of origin, sequenced in a study of regulatory T cells in long-lasting Graves disease. Construction of TCR beta libraries relied on iRepertoire HTBI primers and on Arm-PCR targeting CDR3 regions. TCRdb independently ran MiXCR on the multiplex PCR reads; one entry per CDR3 protein. The data contain roughly 500,000 distinct CDR3 sequences, under 25% of them seen just once; the ten biggest clones take up roughly 8%. Time point specified: persistent/refractory GD, antithyroid drugs over 5 years with positive TRAb. RNA extracted from PBMCs served as the sequencing template. The sequences come from peripheral blood mononuclear cells (PBMCs), collected when the disease was refractory, from a patient treated with antithyroid drugs. The source of these receptors is a female donor with Graves disease.

This clonotype has ten or more counts. V usage is TRBV7-2 and J usage is TRBJ1-2; 9 bases line up with TRBD1. CDR1 is SGHTA and CDR2 is FQGNSA in the germline V gene. Trimming removed 4 bases from V and 3 bases from J; junction bases left unmatched: 9. This CDR3 is 16 amino acids long. CDR3 loop: CASSYLLGQGDYGYTF. The CDR3 DNA reads TGTGCCAGCAGCTACCTTCTGGGACAGGGCGACTATGGCTACACCTTC. The variable domain in full, with the rest retrieved from reference TRBV7-2 and TRBJ1-2, is GAGVSQSPSNKVTEKGKDVELRCDPISGHTALYWYRQSLGQGLEFLIYFQGNSAPDKSGLPSDRFSAERTGGSVSTLTIQRTQQEDSAVYLCASSYLLGQGDYGYTFGSGTRLTVV.

This clonotype was seen repeatedly, ten times or more. The J gene is TRBJ2-6, the V gene TRBV2; the D is unclear. The CDR3 covers 15 residues. Trimming took 0 bases from V and 1 from J, leaving 4 bases between them. Germline values: CDR1 SNHLY, CDR2 FYNNEI. The CDR3 DNA reads as TGTGCCAGCAGTGAAGCGGGGTCTGGGGCCAACGTCCTGACTTTC. This sequence encodes CASSEAGSGANVLTF.

This clonotype has a count of ten or more. The chain is built from TRBV29-1 and TRBJ1-1; D might be TRBD1 (5 bases). Trimming took 6 bases from V and 4 from J, leaving 9 bases between them. The germline V gene has CDR1 SQVTM and CDR2 ANQGSEA. This CDR3 contains 11 residues. CDR3 coding DNA: TGCAGCGTCGACGGGGGCACTGAAGCTTTCTTT. This translates into CSVDGGTEAFF.

This clonotype was recorded a few times. The chain employs TRBV27 and TRBJ1-5, with D possibly being TRBD1 (5 bases). Germline V gene lookup returns CDR1 MNHEY and CDR2 SMNVEV (reference sequence). The CDR3 is made up of 14 amino acids. V lost 3 bases and J lost 12, with 18 bases in between. CDR3 bases: TGTGCCAGCAGTTTTGTCCAGGGCTCTAAGCTCCAGCATTTT. Amino acid sequence: CASSFVQGSKLQHF.

Ten or more counts support this clonotype. The V and J genes are TRBV6-1 and TRBJ2-2; 9 nucleotides agree with TRBD2. Germline CDR1 MNHNS, CDR2 SASEGT. This CDR3 region has 21 residues. Trimming took 4 bases from V and 2 from J; bases not matched to a gene: 20. The CDR3 DNA reads as TGTGCCAGCAGTGGCCTGTCCCGGGTTATAGCGGGAGTCCTTAACACCGGGGAGCTGTTTTTT. Its translation: CASSGLSRVIAGVLNTGELFF.

This clonotype was picked up many times. V gene TRBV6-5 combines with J gene TRBJ2-7; TRBD1 matches 11 bases. Per the germline V gene, CDR1 is MNHEY and CDR2 is SVGAGI. The CDR3 extends over 15 amino acids. Trimming removed 3 bases from V and 3 bases from J; junction bases left unmatched: 4. As DNA, the CDR3 is TGTGCCAGCAGTTATACCGGGACAGGGGGCTACGAGCAGTACTTC. Its translation: CASSYTGTGGYEQYF.

With regard to this clonotype: This sequence may be a read error, since a much larger clone differs from it by one base. This sequence joins TRBV6-1 and TRBJ1-2; D is ambiguous. Germline lookup yields CDR1 MNHNS and CDR2 SASEGT. The CDR3 is 12 amino acids. The CDR3 DNA follows: TGTGCCAGCACGCAGTCAGACTATGGCTACGCCTTC. Protein: CASTQSDYGYAF.

The CDR3 is CSVVPSHRGYDTEAFF. The CDR3 coding sequence is TGCAGCGTCGTGCCATCTCACAGGGGATACGACACTGAAGCTTTCTTT. The chain joins TRBV29-1 to TRBJ1-1; 7 nucleotides agree with TRBD1. Germline V gene sequence: CDR1 SQVTM, CDR2 ANQGSEA. The CDR3 covers 16 residues. V trimming: 6 bases; J trimming: 3 bases; junction bases outside the gene matches: 16.

This clonotype came up a few times. The rearrangement uses TRBV7-3 and TRBJ1-1; D is possibly TRBD1 (5 bases). This CDR3 is 17 amino acids long. The V and J ends lost 6 bases and 0 bases respectively, with 20 bases between them. Germline CDR1 reads SGHTA; CDR2 reads FQGTGA. The CDR3 spells CASSWGEADSMNTEAFF. The CDR3 coding sequence is TGTGCCAGCAGTTGGGGGGAAGCCGACTCCATGAACACTGAAGCTTTCTTT.

This clonotype was seen only once. The chain couples TRBV10-3 to TRBJ2-2; TRBD2 agrees at 10 bases. The V and J ends lost 6 bases and 3 bases, in that order; junction bases with no gene match: 10. Germline V CDR1 and CDR2: ENHRY, SYGVKD. The CDR3 consists of 17 residues. The chain's CDR3 is CAIRKSSGRIHTGELFF. CDR3 sequence (DNA): TGTGCCATCAGGAAAAGTAGCGGGAGGATCCACACCGGGGAGCTGTTTTTT.

This clonotype was seen repeatedly, ten times or more. V is TRBV15 and J is TRBJ2-7, with D tentatively TRBD1 (5 bases). Trimming stripped 1 base from V and 0 bases from J, with 10 bases between. The length of the CDR3 is 15 residues. From germline, CDR1 is LNHNV and CDR2 YYDKDF (reference sequence). DNA of the CDR3: TGTGCCACCAGCAGAGCGGGCCAGGGCTCCTACGAGCAGTACTTC. The encoded protein is CATSRAGQGSYEQYF. The entire variable domain, with the rest obtained from reference TRBV15 and TRBJ2-7, is as follows: DAMVIQNPRYQVTQFGKPVTLSCSQTLNHNVMYWYQQKSSQAPKLLFHYYDKDFNNEADTPDNFQSRRPNTSFCFLDIRSPGLGDTAMYLCATSRAGQGSYEQYFGPGTRLTVT.

This clonotype came up many times. V usage is TRBV15 and J usage is TRBJ1-5; TRBD1 agrees at 9 bases. V shed 6 bases and J 6 bases; nucleotides not matched to a gene: 6. The germline V gene has CDR1 LNHNV and CDR2 YYDKDF (reference sequence). CDR3 length: 14 amino acids. The CDR3 here is CATRRTGEGQPQHF. The CDR3 DNA follows: TGTGCCACCAGACGGACAGGGGAGGGTCAGCCCCAGCATTTT.

This clonotype was recorded many times. The chain carries TRBV12-3 or TRBV12-4 and TRBJ1-6; the D is unclear. This CDR3 is built from 14 residues. Trimming removed 8 bases at V and 9 bases at J, with 17 bases between. As DNA, the CDR3 is TGTGCCAGCGCCTTCGCAACTCCGGCTTCACCCCTCCACTTT. Residues: CASAFATPASPLHF.

The V gene is TRBV6-2 or TRBV6-3, the J gene TRBJ2-7, with 13 nucleotides matching TRBD2. Germline V gene lookup returns CDR1 MNHEY and CDR2 SVGEGT. The CDR3 totals 14 residues. V lost 8 bases to trimming and J lost 5 bases; unmatched junction nucleotides: 6. CDR3 nucleotides: TGTGCCAGCCAACTAGCGGGAGGGTCCGACGAGCAGTACTTC. It translates to CASQLAGGSDEQYF.

This clonotype was seen ten or more times. This sequence joins TRBV7-3 and TRBJ2-7, with 7 positions matching TRBD2. Germline assignment: CDR1 SGHTA and CDR2 FQGTGA. Trimming took 2 bases from V and 6 from J; bases not matched to a gene: 4. This CDR3 is built from 13 residues. CDR3 sequence: CASSLGGGSEQYF. CDR3 nucleotide sequence: TGTGCCAGCAGCTTAGGCGGGGGTAGCGAGCAGTACTTC.

With respect to this clonotype: A single base separates this from a much larger clone, so it may be a read error. The chain links TRBV3-1 to TRBJ1-1; D not resolved. The germline V and J ends were trimmed by 3 bases and 10 bases, with 12 bases remaining between them. The CDR3 extends over 12 amino acids. Germline lookup yields CDR1 LGHDT and CDR2 YNNKEL (reference sequence). CDR3 region: CASSHPGRPAFF. CDR3 nucleotide sequence: TGTGCCAGCAGCCACCCGGGCCGACCAGCTTTCTTT.

This clonotype showed up just a few times. This chain connects TRBV7-3 to TRBJ2-5; 7 bases line up with TRBD1. This CDR3 has 13 residues. Germline loops: CDR1 SGHTA, CDR2 FQGTGA. Trimming at V came to 3 bases and at J to 3 bases, leaving 1 base not matched to a gene. The CDR3: CASSFGQEETQYF. The CDR3 bases are TGTGCCAGCAGCTTCGGACAGGAAGAGACCCAGTACTTC.

The V call is TRBV29-1, the J call TRBJ2-7, with D unclear. CDR1 and CDR2 (germline): SQVTM, ANQGSEA. CDR3 length equals 10 residues. The V and J ends lost 4 bases and 5 bases respectively, with 6 bases between them. CDR3 region: CSVVLNEQYF. The CDR3 nucleotides are TGCAGCGTTGTACTGAACGAGCAGTACTTC.

The chain links TRBV7-9 to TRBJ1-4; D is perhaps TRBD1 (5 bases). CDR3 size: 17 residues. Trimming left V 1 base short and J 6 bases short, with 18 bases between. Germline loops: CDR1 SEHNR, CDR2 FQNEAQ (reference sequence). The CDR3 protein is CASSLGTNLGTDEKLFF. CDR3 DNA: TGTGCCAGCAGCTTAGGGACAAATCTCGGGACGGATGAAAAACTGTTTTTT.

This clonotype was seen a few times. J is TRBJ1-2 and V is TRBV15, with D unclear. Trimming removed 0 bases at V and 3 bases at J, with 5 bases between. This CDR3 spans 13 amino acids. Germline values: CDR1 LNHNV, CDR2 YYDKDF (reference sequence). CDR3: CATSRDLDYGYTF. The DNA for the CDR3 is TGTGCCACCAGCAGAGATCTCGACTATGGCTACACCTTC.

The table lists this clonotype with many counts. The chain links TRBV7-8 to TRBJ2-4; no definite D call. Germline V gives CDR1 SGHVS, CDR2 FQNEAQ. This CDR3 contains 15 residues. The V end was cut by 1 base, the J end by 2 bases, with 9 bases between. The CDR3 spells CASSLELATKNIQYF. CDR3 in DNA: TGTGCCAGCAGCTTAGAATTGGCGACCAAAAACATTCAGTACTTC.

This clonotype was observed a few times. The chain combines TRBV5-1 with TRBJ2-7, with 12 bases lining up with TRBD1. This CDR3 has 15 residues. From germline, CDR1 is SGHRS and CDR2 YFSETQ. The trim removed 7 bases at V and 4 bases at J, leaving 9 bases unmatched. The chain's CDR3 is CASHPGQGAIYEQYF. For the CDR3, the DNA is TGCGCCAGCCACCCGGGACAGGGGGCAATATACGAGCAGTACTTC.

This clonotype came up many times. This chain uses TRBV28 with TRBJ1-5; D is unclear. Trimming took off 0 bases at V and 6 bases at J, with 6 bases between the two ends. Germline assignment: CDR1 MDHEN and CDR2 SYDVKM. The CDR3 has 13 residues. The CDR3 reads CASSLWAGQPQHF. CDR3 DNA sequence: TGTGCCAGCAGTTTATGGGCGGGTCAGCCCCAGCATTTT.

In regard to this clonotype: With a much larger clone just one base away, this may be a read error. The chain joins TRBV2 to TRBJ2-7, with TRBD1 matching over 7 bases. The CDR3 length is 14 residues. The V gene's germline CDR1 is SNHLY and CDR2 FYNNEI. CDR3 sequence (DNA): TGTGCCAGCAGTGTGCGAGACAGGGTCTCCGAGCGGTACTTC. This encodes CASSVRDRVSERYF. The full variable domain, its missing parts supplied by reference TRBV2 and TRBJ2-7, is EPEVTQTPSHQVTQMGQEVILRCVPISNHLYFYWYRQILGQKVEFLVSFYNNEISEKSEIFDDQFSVERPDGSNFTLKIRSTKLEDSAMYFCASSVRDRVSERYFGPGTRLTVT.